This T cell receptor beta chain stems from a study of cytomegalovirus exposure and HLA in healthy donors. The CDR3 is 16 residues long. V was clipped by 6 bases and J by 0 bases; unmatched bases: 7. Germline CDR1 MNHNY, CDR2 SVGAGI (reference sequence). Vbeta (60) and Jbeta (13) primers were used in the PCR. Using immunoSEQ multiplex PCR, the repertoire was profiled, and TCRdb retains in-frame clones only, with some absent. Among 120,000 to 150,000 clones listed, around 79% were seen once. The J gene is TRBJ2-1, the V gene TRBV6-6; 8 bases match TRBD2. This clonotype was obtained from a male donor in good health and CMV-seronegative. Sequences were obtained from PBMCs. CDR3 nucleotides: TGTGCCAGCAGCCATAGAAGCGGGAGCTCCTACAATGAGCAGTTCTTC. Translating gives CASSHRSGSSYNEQFF.